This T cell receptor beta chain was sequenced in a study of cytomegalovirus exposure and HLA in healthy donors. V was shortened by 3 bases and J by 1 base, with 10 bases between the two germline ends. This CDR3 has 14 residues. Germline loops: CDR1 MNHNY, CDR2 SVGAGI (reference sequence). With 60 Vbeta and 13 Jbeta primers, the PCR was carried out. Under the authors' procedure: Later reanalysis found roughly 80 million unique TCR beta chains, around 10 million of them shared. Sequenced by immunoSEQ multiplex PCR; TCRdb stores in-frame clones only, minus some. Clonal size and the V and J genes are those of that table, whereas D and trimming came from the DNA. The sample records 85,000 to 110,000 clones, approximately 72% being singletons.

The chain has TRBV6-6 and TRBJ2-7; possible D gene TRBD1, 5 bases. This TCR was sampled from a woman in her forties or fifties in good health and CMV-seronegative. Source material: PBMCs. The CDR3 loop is CASSYRAGSYEQYF. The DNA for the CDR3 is TGTGCCAGCAGTTATAGGGCAGGGTCCTACGAGCAGTACTTC.